One and the same sample provided the 32 T cell receptor beta chains below, sequenced in a study of cytomegalovirus exposure and HLA in healthy donors. Use of 60 Vbeta and 13 Jbeta primers characterized the PCR. Method: immunoSEQ multiplex PCR; TCRdb's copy keeps in-frame clones and lacks some. The data show 180,000 or so clones, 65% to 85% seen once. The sequenced material came from PBMCs. The origin of the receptors is a woman aged 45-65 years in good health and CMV-seropositive.

The chain couples TRBV5-4 to TRBJ2-3; D unclear. The V end lost 0 bases, the J end lost 9 bases, and 8 bases lay between the germline ends. The CDR3 runs to 12 residues. Germline values: CDR1 SGHNT, CDR2 YYREEE (reference sequence). CDR3 sequence reads: CASSLDSLTQYF. The CDR3 DNA reads as TGTGCCAGCAGCTTGGACTCGCTGACGCAGTATTTT.

V usage is TRBV5-1 and J usage is TRBJ2-5; D may be TRBD1 (6 bases). V lost 7 bases, J lost 5 bases, and 18 bases lay in between. This CDR3 comprises 14 residues. From germline, CDR1 is SGHRS and CDR2 YFSETQ. This CDR3 reads CASGLGTSKETQYF. The CDR3 region has the DNA TGCGCCAGCGGATTGGGGACAAGTAAGGAGACCCAGTACTTC.

J is TRBJ2-1 and V is TRBV9; tentatively, D is TRBD2 (6 bases). Germline CDR1 and CDR2: SGDLS and YYNGEE. V was clipped by 1 base and J by 7 bases, with 18 bases between them. The CDR3 extends over 16 amino acids. In nucleotides, the CDR3 is TGTGCCAGCAGCGTAAGTCTGGAGGGCCGGGTGAATGAGCAGTTCTTC. Residues: CASSVSLEGRVNEQFF.

The rearrangement links TRBV2 to TRBJ2-7; 7 bases align to TRBD1. CDR3 size: 13 residues. V trimming: 6 bases; J trimming: 3 bases; junction bases outside the gene matches: 5. Germline-derived CDR1 and CDR2 are SNHLY and FYNNEI. The CDR3 nucleotides are TGTGCCAGCAGGTCGACAGGGAACTACGAGCAGTACTTC. Protein: CASRSTGNYEQYF.

The V gene is TRBV7-2, the J gene TRBJ1-6; no reliable D call. V lost 2 bases and J 7 bases, leaving 12 bases between the germline ends. The CDR3 consists of 15 residues. Germline CDR1 reads SGHTA; CDR2 reads FQGNSA. The CDR3 loop reads CASSLSGTDNSPLHF. The DNA of the CDR3 is TGTGCCAGCAGCTTATCAGGAACTGACAATTCACCCCTCCACTTT.

This chain joins TRBV19 and TRBJ2-1, with TRBD2 matching over 9 bases. After removal of 5 bases from V and 0 bases from J, the junction contained 11 bases not matched to a gene. The CDR3 contains 18 residues. CDR1 is LNHDA, CDR2 SQIVND, per germline (reference sequence). The CDR3, as DNA: TGTGCCAGTAGTTCCCCTAGGACTAGCGTCCTCTCCTACAATGAGCAGTTCTTC. Translating it yields CASSSPRTSVLSYNEQFF. The variable domain in full, with the rest retrieved from reference TRBV19 and TRBJ2-1, is DGGITQSPKYLFRKEGQNVTLSCEQNLNHDAMYWYRQDPGQGLRLIYYSQIVNDFQKGDIAEGYSVSREKKESFPLTVTSAQKNPTAFYLCASSSPRTSVLSYNEQFFGPGTRLTVL.

The CDR3 region has the DNA TGCGCCAGCAGCCAACAGGGGGGCACCGGGGAGCTGTTTTTT. This sequence encodes CASSQQGGTGELFF. This chain connects TRBV4-3 to TRBJ2-2; maybe TRBD1 (7 bases). The CDR3 runs 14 residues. Looked up from germline, CDR1 is LGHNA and CDR2 is YSLEER. V was clipped by 2 bases and J by 4 bases, with 8 bases between them.

The chain is built from TRBV5-5 and TRBJ2-7; no clear D. V lost 0 bases to trimming and J lost 5 bases, with 15 bases between them. CDR1 SGHKS and CDR2 YYEKEE come from the germline V gene (reference sequence). The CDR3 covers 15 residues. The CDR3 sequence: CASSLGASSLNEQYF. The CDR3 coding sequence is TGTGCCAGCAGCTTGGGAGCGTCTAGTTTGAACGAGCAGTACTTC. Complete variable domain (other parts from reference TRBV5-5 and TRBJ2-7): DAGVTQSPTHLIKTRGQQVTLRCSPISGHKSVSWYQQVLGQGPQFIFQYYEKEERGRGNFPDRFSARQFPNYSSELNVNALLLGDSALYLCASSLGASSLNEQYFGPGTRLTVT.

The rearrangement joins TRBV5-4 to TRBJ1-2; 10 bases map to TRBD1. Germline values: CDR1 SGHNT, CDR2 YYREEE (reference sequence). This CDR3 spans 15 amino acids. J was trimmed by 7 bases and V by 4 bases; bases with no gene match: 10. The CDR3 bases are TGTGCCAGCAGCGACCCCGGGACAGGGGATAGTGGCTACACCTTC. This gives the protein CASSDPGTGDSGYTF. Based on the CDR3 plus reference TRBV5-4 and TRBJ1-2, the full variable domain is ETGVTQSPTHLIKTRGQQVTLRCSSQSGHNTVSWYQQALGQGPQFIFQYYREEENGRGNFPPRFSGLQFPNYSSELNVNALELDDSALYLCASSDPGTGDSGYTFGSGTRLTVV.

The chain uses TRBV6-4 and TRBJ1-3; no firm D call. Germline V lookup: CDR1 MRHNA, CDR2 SNTAGT. The CDR3 extends over 12 amino acids. Trimming removed 11 bases at V and 3 bases at J, with 11 bases between. In DNA, the CDR3 is TGTGCCGCCCGACTCAGTGGAAACACCATATATTTT. Translating gives CAARLSGNTIYF.

The chain employs TRBV7-2 and TRBJ2-1; the match to TRBD2 covers 8 bases. The V and J ends lost 1 base and 4 bases, in that order; junction bases with no gene match: 9. The CDR3 runs to 17 residues. Germline CDR1 is SGHTA and CDR2 is FQGNSA. CDR3 in amino acids: CASSLEWASGSYNEQFF. The CDR3 DNA is TGTGCCAGCAGCTTAGAGTGGGCTAGCGGGTCGTACAATGAGCAGTTCTTC.

The CDR3, as DNA: TGTGCCAGCAGCCAACGACAGGGGGTCGGTGAAAAACTGTTTTTT. Encoded protein: CASSQRQGVGEKLFF. V and J are TRBV4-2 and TRBJ1-4; TRBD1 matches at 9 bases. The CDR3 totals 15 residues. J was trimmed by 7 bases and V by 2 bases; bases with no gene match: 5. The germline V gene has CDR1 LGHNA and CDR2 YNFKEQ.

CDR3 DNA sequence: TGTGCCAGTAGTATTTCCTCCTTCCGTCAGCCCCAGCATTTT. This sequence encodes CASSISSFRQPQHF. The V gene is TRBV19, the J gene TRBJ1-5; unclear D gene. Trimming left V 3 bases short and J 6 bases short, with 12 bases between. The length of the CDR3 is 14 residues. Germline values: CDR1 LNHDA, CDR2 SQIVND (reference sequence).

The V and J genes are TRBV19 and TRBJ1-2; 9 positions agree with TRBD1. This CDR3 has 14 residues. Germline values: CDR1 LNHDA, CDR2 SQIVND (reference sequence). V was pared by 3 bases and J by 5 bases, with 4 bases of the junction left unmatched. The CDR3 is CASSIGTGWYGYTF. CDR3 nucleotides: TGTGCCAGTAGTATCGGGACAGGGTGGTATGGCTACACCTTC. Combining the CDR3 with reference TRBV19 and TRBJ1-2 gives the whole variable domain DGGITQSPKYLFRKEGQNVTLSCEQNLNHDAMYWYRQDPGQGLRLIYYSQIVNDFQKGDIAEGYSVSREKKESFPLTVTSAQKNPTAFYLCASSIGTGWYGYTFGSGTRLTVV.

The rearrangement links TRBV28 to TRBJ2-3; weak D call: TRBD1 (6 bases). The germline V gene encodes CDR1 MDHEN and CDR2 SYDVKM. The V and J ends lost 2 bases and 3 bases respectively, with 9 bases between them. CDR3 length: 14 residues. The CDR3 nucleotides are TGTGCCAGCAGTTTAGGACAGAATACAGATACGCAGTATTTT. Translating it yields CASSLGQNTDTQYF.

The gene calls are TRBV10-3 and TRBJ1-4, with TRBD1 matching 9 bases. Trimming took 11 bases from V and 8 from J; bases not matched to a gene: 12. Germline CDR1 reads ENHRY; CDR2 reads SYGVKD. The CDR3 contains 14 residues. The CDR3 nucleotides are TGTGCCTCTCACACCGGGACAGGGCCCGAAAAACTGTTTTTT. This gives the protein CASHTGTGPEKLFF.

This clone was detected only once. This chain links TRBV18 with TRBJ1-2, with a weak D call TRBD1 (5 bases). The germline gives CDR1 KGHSH, CDR2 LQKENI. The CDR3 totals 15 residues. Trimming stripped 1 base from V and 0 bases from J, with 9 bases between. The CDR3 DNA is TGTGCCAGCTCACCACAGGGGAAAGCTAACTATGGCTACACCTTC. Amino acid sequence: CASSPQGKANYGYTF.

This clone was seen once. Likely a read error: the CDR3 ends without its conserved phenylalanine or tryptophan. Because the CDR3's place on the DNA is in doubt, the DNA is left out and the CDR3 is given as listed by TCRdb. This sequence joins TRBV2 and TRBJ1-6; TRBD1, the table's D call, lacks a check against the DNA. Counting both end residues, the CDR3 totals 11 amino acids. The germline gives CDR1 SNHLY, CDR2 FYNNEI. The CDR3 is CASSEAQGPVL.

This chain connects TRBV7-8 to TRBJ2-3, with 7 bases aligning to TRBD2. The CDR3 is made up of 15 amino acids. Germline trimming cut 7 bases from V and 2 bases from J; bases unmatched to any gene: 9. Germline V gene data show CDR1 as SGHVS and CDR2 as FQNEAQ. CDR3 residues: CASTPSGGNTDTQYF. CDR3 DNA sequence: TGTGCCAGCACCCCTAGCGGCGGCAACACAGATACGCAGTATTTT.

V and J are TRBV10-3 and TRBJ1-5, with D unresolved. Looked up from germline, CDR1 is ENHRY and CDR2 is SYGVKD. V was trimmed by 8 bases and J by 5 bases, leaving 13 bases between them. This CDR3 region has 13 residues. The CDR3, as DNA: TGTGCCATCTCGAGGGTGATCGATCAGCCCCAGCATTTT. This codes for CAISRVIDQPQHF.

This chain joins TRBV6-1 and TRBJ2-5; possible D gene TRBD2, 6 bases. The J call may be in error: the DNA end matches TRBJ2-7 better. The CDR3 contains 15 residues. Germline V CDR1 and CDR2: MNHNS, SASEGT. This CDR3 reads CASSERGEGLNEQYF. The DNA for the CDR3 is TGTGCCAGCAGTGAACGGGGTGAGGGACTTAACGAGCAGTACTTC.

This clone has a single count. V and J are TRBV5-4 and TRBJ2-7, with a tentative D call TRBD2 (5 bases). The CDR3 consists of 14 residues. Trimming cost V 0 bases and J 2 bases, with 9 bases left between them. CDR1 is SGHNT, CDR2 YYREEE, per germline (reference sequence). The CDR3 sequence is CASSLEGAAYEQYF. The CDR3, as DNA: TGTGCCAGCAGCTTGGAGGGAGCTGCCTACGAGCAGTACTTC.

For this clone: An end of the junction does not agree with germline; a read error may underlie this. V usage is TRBV7-7 and J usage is TRBJ2-1; tentative D call: TRBD2 (5 bases). Germline values: CDR1 SSHAT, CDR2 FNYEAQ (reference sequence). The CDR3 contains 15 residues. CDR3 bases: TGTGCTAGCAGCCTTACTAGTCTTCTACACAATGAGCAGTTCTTC. It is translated as CASSLTSLLHNEQFF.

This rearrangement joins TRBV5-1 to TRBJ1-1; 12 nucleotides match TRBD1. The germline V gene encodes CDR1 SGHRS and CDR2 YFSETQ. With 5 bases clipped from V and 1 base from J, the junction kept 15 bases outside the gene matches. The CDR3 totals 19 residues. The CDR3 reads CASSYPSGQGALGNTEAFF. Here the CDR3 DNA reads TGCGCCAGCAGTTACCCCTCGGGACAGGGGGCTTTGGGGAACACTGAAGCTTTCTTT.

J is TRBJ2-7 and V is TRBV2; 8 bases line up with TRBD1. The CDR3 totals 16 residues. Germline trimming cut 7 bases from V and 6 bases from J; bases unmatched to any gene: 17. Germline V gene data show CDR1 as SNHLY and CDR2 as FYNNEI. The CDR3 protein is CASIFDRGASVGEQYF. The DNA for the CDR3 is TGTGCCAGCATTTTCGACAGGGGTGCGAGTGTGGGCGAGCAGTACTTC. The whole variable domain, filled in from reference TRBV2 and TRBJ2-7, reads EPEVTQTPSHQVTQMGQEVILRCVPISNHLYFYWYRQILGQKVEFLVSFYNNEISEKSEIFDDQFSVERPDGSNFTLKIRSTKLEDSAMYFCASIFDRGASVGEQYFGPGTRLTVT.

This chain uses TRBV5-1 with TRBJ2-7, with 9 nucleotides matching TRBD2. The V and J ends lost 4 bases and 4 bases, in that order; junction bases with no gene match: 9. Germline CDR1 and CDR2: SGHRS and YFSETQ. This CDR3 is 15 amino acids long. The CDR3 sequence: CASSRSGRTFYEQYF. For the CDR3, the DNA is TGCGCCAGCAGCCGGAGCGGGAGGACATTTTACGAGCAGTACTTC.

The chain couples TRBV5-4 to TRBJ1-5; TRBD1 matches 11 bases. V lost 4 bases to trimming and J lost 1 base; unmatched junction nucleotides: 7. Per the germline V gene, CDR1 is SGHNT and CDR2 is YYREEE (reference sequence). The CDR3 has 17 residues. The CDR3 coding sequence is TGTGCCAGCAGCACCCATGGGACAGGGGGAAGCAATCAGCCCCAGCATTTT. Translation: CASSTHGTGGSNQPQHF.

This sequence joins TRBV5-6 and TRBJ1-5; 9 nucleotides align to TRBD1. J was trimmed by 6 bases and V by 4 bases; bases with no gene match: 5. The germline V gene has CDR1 SGHDT and CDR2 YYEEEE. CDR3 length equals 14 residues. The DNA for the CDR3 is TGTGCCAGCAGCCGGGACAGGGAGGGTCAGCCCCAGCATTTT. It codes for CASSRDREGQPQHF.

The chain uses TRBV7-2 and TRBJ2-1; TRBD2 is a possible D gene (5 bases). The CDR3 sequence is 17 residues long. With 5 bases removed from V and 0 bases from J, the gap between germline ends came to 17 bases. Germline values: CDR1 SGHTA, CDR2 FQGNSA. CDR3 DNA: TGTGCCAGCAGCCTCGAATCGGGGTGGAGCTCCTACAATGAGCAGTTCTTC. It codes for CASSLESGWSSYNEQFF. The full variable domain, in which reference TRBV7-2 and TRBJ2-1 provide the parts outside the CDR3, is GAGVSQSPSNKVTEKGKDVELRCDPISGHTALYWYRQSLGQGLEFLIYFQGNSAPDKSGLPSDRFSAERTGGSVSTLTIQRTQQEDSAVYLCASSLESGWSSYNEQFFGPGTRLTVL.

V gene TRBV9 combines with J gene TRBJ2-2; TRBD1 agrees at 9 bases. CDR3 length: 15 residues. With V trimmed by 1 base and J by 4 bases, 2 bases remained unmatched. Germline V gene data show CDR1 as SGDLS and CDR2 as YYNGEE. CDR3 region: CASSVQTGGTGELFF. CDR3 coding DNA: TGTGCCAGCAGCGTACAGACAGGGGGCACCGGGGAGCTGTTTTTT. Looking up the rest from reference TRBV9 and TRBJ2-2 gives the full variable domain: DSGVTQTPKHLITATGQRVTLRCSPRSGDLSVYWYQQSLDQGLQFLIQYYNGEERAKGNILERFSAQQFPDLHSELNLSSLELGDSALYFCASSVQTGGTGELFFGEGSRLTVL.

The genes are TRBV28 and TRBJ1-1; D might be TRBD1 (5 bases). The germline V gene encodes CDR1 MDHEN and CDR2 SYDVKM. Trimming pared 2 bases from V and 2 bases from J, leaving 15 bases between. The CDR3 runs 16 residues. CDR3 bases: TGTGCCAGCAGTTTACTACCGGCAGGGCAAAACACTGAAGCTTTCTTT. Translating gives CASSLLPAGQNTEAFF.

The chain is built from TRBV28 and TRBJ2-2; 7 nucleotides line up with TRBD2. This CDR3 region has 17 residues. Germline loops: CDR1 MDHEN, CDR2 SYDVKM. Trimming cost V 7 bases and J 5 bases; bases outside gene matches: 16. DNA of the CDR3: TGTGCCAGCAATAGAGGCCTAGCGGTGATAAGGACCGGGGAGCTGTTTTTT. Amino acids: CASNRGLAVIRTGELFF.